This T cell receptor beta chain appears in the sequencing data of a study of blood T cell repertoires in COVID-19. Across the study: Researchers got acute and convalescent COVID-19 samples from the United States, Italy and Spain. T cells, B-cell-depleted T cells, or PBMCs provided the cDNA or gDNA that served as material.

How the authors handled the data: Amplified reference gene primers provided the basis for estimating nucleated cell counts. The protocol was immunoSEQ multiplex PCR, while the TCRdb copy is restricted to in-frame clones and leaves out a portion. From that table come the V and J calls and clone size; the DNA was used to work out D and trimming. The profile covers a few hundred thousand clones, with roughly 90% appearing a single time and roughly 2.9% taken by the ten largest. Unmatched junction bases numbered 4, after V lost 1 base and J lost 4 bases. This CDR3 has 15 amino acids. CDR1 and CDR2 from the germline V gene are SGHDT and YYEEEE.

The clonotype comes from a woman aged 30 to 39 with COVID-19, enrolled during active disease. The sample was peripheral blood. This chain uses TRBV5-6 with TRBJ1-5, with 8 bases matching TRBD1. CDR3 nucleotide sequence: TGTGCCAGCAGCTTGTATCGGACAGGGAATCAGCCCCAGCATTTT. This translates into CASSLYRTGNQPQHF.